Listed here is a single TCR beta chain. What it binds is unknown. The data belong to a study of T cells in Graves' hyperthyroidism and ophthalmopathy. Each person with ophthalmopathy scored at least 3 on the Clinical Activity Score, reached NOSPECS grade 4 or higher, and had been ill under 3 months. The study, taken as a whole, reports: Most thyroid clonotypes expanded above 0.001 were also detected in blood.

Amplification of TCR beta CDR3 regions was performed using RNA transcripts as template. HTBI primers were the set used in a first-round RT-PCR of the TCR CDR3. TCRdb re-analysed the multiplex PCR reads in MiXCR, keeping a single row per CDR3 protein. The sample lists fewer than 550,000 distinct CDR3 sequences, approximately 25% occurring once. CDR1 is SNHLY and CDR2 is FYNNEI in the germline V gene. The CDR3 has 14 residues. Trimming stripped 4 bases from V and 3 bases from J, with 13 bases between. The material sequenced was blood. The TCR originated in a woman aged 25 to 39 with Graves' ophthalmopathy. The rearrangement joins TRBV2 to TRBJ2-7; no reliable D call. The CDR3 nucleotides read TGTGCCAGCAGTGCTAATAGGGAAGGCTACGAGCAGTACTTC. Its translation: CASSANREGYEQYF.